The clone carrying this T cell receptor (beta chain) has more than one count but fewer than ten. Germline V gene lookup returns CDR1 SGHRS and CDR2 YFSETQ. Trimming took off 8 bases at V and 5 bases at J, with 14 bases between the two ends. The CDR3 is 12 residues long. Unique molecular identifiers were built into the TCRbeta library. TCRdb reprocessed the PCR reads with MiXCR, giving one entry per CDR3 protein. The sample carries under 300,000 distinct CDR3 sequences, approximately 9.7% recorded once. The sample originates from a study of T-cell reconstitution after alpha-beta-depleted transplantation in children.

The sequence derives from a human donor who donated a stem cell graft to a child with SCID. The rearrangement joins TRBV5-1 to TRBJ2-7, with D possibly TRBD2 on 6 matching bases. The material sequenced was PBMCs from the stem cell graft donor, taken from the stem cell graft. CDR3 sequence (DNA): TGCGCCAGTGCGGGACGGTGGCACGAGCAGTACTTC. It codes for CASAGRWHEQYF.